This TCR beta chain was retrieved from a study of early T cells in non-severe SARS-CoV-2 infection (dated by TCRdb to 2020 to 2022). Background for the entire study: Because TCR sequencing relied on bulk RNA taken from unsorted whole blood, pairing of alpha and beta chains was not possible.

Set within a cohort of healthcare workers in London, UK, this nested case-control study involved weekly PCR testing of nasopharyngeal swabs along with blood sampling. Healthcare workers were enrolled in the week of the UK lockdown, from 23 to 31 March 2020, and were followed every week for up to roughly 16 weeks. Receptor libraries were prepared by 5' RACE. Sequencing was performed on a NextSeq 500. In the TCR library protocol, unique molecular identifiers were attached to individual cDNA molecules to correct for PCR bias and sequencing error. TCR alpha and beta chains were both sequenced, and the abundances of alpha and beta sequences in each sample were closely correlated with each other. In the authors' own workflow: Decombinator V4 was used to perform V gene, J gene and CDR3 annotation of TCR sequences. Expanded TCRs were defined as changing significantly between any two time points under a Poisson model with p below 0.0001. Abundances of TCRs were expressed as counts per million after normalisation to the total number of TCRs sequenced in each sample. MAIT TCRs were defined by TRAV1-2 paired with TRAJ12, TRAJ20 or TRAJ33, and iNKT TCRs by TRAV10 paired with TRAJ18. VDJdb, accessed 1 November 2021, was searched for CMV, EBV and SARS-CoV-2 annotated TCRs, with TCRs annotated for multiple antigens excluded. TCRdb reran the public reads through fastp at Q25 and MiXCR, keeping productive beta chains. CDR3 protein sequences are deduplicated, and each keeps its most common genes and DNA. The V and J calls here are based on TCRdb, not the publication. The sample contains under 50,000 distinct CDR3 sequences, over 5% of them found a single time. The top ten clones comprise 4.5% to 5.5% of the sample.

Trimming leaves V shorter by 2 bases and J shorter by 6 bases, with the junction holding 9 bases beyond the gene matches. From its cysteine to its phenylalanine, the CDR3 spans 15 amino acids. The retained sequence is limited to the CDR3, 45 bases, with the frame set at the first base. Sequences SGHVS (CDR1) and FNYEAQ (CDR2) are obtained from the germline V gene. Study-level results and caveats: VDJdb matching was skewed toward anti-spike CD8 responses and likely underestimated virus-specific expansions by missing private and CD4 specificities.

Ten or more counts support this clonotype. It has no known antigen specificity. No base quality values were provided; no much bigger clone lies one nucleotide off. Sequenced: whole blood. The V and J segments used are TRBV7-6 and TRBJ2-7, with 8 bases matching TRBD2. The sequence was collected from an adult who was a healthcare worker with PCR-confirmed SARS-CoV-2 infection or an uninfected control (not recorded which). DNA sequence: TGTGCCAGCAGCTTAAGACCGGGACTAGTGGCCGAGCAGTACTTC. Translated, it reads CASSLRPGLVAEQYF.